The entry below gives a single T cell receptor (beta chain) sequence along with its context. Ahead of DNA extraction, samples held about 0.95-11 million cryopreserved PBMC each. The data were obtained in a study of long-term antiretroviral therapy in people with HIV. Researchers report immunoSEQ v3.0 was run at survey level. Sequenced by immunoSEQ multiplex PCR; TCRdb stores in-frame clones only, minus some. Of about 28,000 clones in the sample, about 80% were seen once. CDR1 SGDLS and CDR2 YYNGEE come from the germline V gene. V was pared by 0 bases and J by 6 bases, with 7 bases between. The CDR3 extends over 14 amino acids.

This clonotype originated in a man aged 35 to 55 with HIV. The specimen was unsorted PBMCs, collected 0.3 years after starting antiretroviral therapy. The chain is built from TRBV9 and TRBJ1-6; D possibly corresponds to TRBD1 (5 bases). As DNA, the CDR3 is TGTGCCAGCAGCGTAGGGGGCCGTAATTCACCCCTCCACTTT. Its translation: CASSVGGRNSPLHF.